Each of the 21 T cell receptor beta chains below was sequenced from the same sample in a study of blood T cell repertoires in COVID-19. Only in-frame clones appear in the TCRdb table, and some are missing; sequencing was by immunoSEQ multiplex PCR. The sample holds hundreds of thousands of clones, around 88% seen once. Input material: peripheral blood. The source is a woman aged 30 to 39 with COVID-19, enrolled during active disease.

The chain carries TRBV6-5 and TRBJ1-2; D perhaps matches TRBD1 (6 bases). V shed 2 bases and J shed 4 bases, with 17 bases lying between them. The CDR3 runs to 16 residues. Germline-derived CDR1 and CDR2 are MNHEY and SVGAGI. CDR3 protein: CASSYRRGGFGYGYTF. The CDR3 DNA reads TGTGCCAGCAGTTACAGGAGAGGGGGTTTCGGCTATGGCTACACCTTC.

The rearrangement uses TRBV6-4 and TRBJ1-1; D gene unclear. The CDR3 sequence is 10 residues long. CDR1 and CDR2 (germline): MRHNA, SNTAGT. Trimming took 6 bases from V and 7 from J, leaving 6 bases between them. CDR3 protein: CASRDREAFF. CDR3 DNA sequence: TGTGCCAGCAGGGACCGTGAAGCTTTCTTT.

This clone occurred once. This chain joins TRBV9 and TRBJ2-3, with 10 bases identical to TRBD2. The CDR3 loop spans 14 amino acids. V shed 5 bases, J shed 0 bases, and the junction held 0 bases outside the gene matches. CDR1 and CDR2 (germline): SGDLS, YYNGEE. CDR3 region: CASSSGGSTDTQYF. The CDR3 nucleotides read TGTGCCAGCAGTAGCGGGGGGAGCACAGATACGCAGTATTTT.

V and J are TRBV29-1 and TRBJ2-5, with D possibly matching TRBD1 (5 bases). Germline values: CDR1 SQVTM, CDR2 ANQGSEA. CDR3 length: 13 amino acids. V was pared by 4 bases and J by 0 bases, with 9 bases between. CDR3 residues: CSVARQHQETQYF. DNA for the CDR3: TGCAGCGTTGCTCGACAGCACCAAGAGACCCAGTACTTC.

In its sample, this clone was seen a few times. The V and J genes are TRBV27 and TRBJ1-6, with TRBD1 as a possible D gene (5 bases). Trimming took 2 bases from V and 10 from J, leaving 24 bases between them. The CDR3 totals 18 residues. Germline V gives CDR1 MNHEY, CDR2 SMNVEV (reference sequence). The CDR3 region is CASSLRPVGQGVGSPLHF. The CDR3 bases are TGTGCCAGCAGTTTAAGGCCGGTGGGTCAGGGTGTCGGGTCACCCCTCCACTTT.

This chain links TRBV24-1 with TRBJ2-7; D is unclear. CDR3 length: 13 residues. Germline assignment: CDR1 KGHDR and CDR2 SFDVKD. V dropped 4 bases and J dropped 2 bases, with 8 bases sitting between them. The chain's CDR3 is CATSDPVTYEQYF. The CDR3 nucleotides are TGTGCCACCAGTGACCCCGTAACCTACGAGCAGTACTTC.

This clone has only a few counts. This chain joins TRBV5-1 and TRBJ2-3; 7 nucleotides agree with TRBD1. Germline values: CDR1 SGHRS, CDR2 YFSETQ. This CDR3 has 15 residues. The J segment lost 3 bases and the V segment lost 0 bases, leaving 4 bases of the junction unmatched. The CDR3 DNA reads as TGCGCCAGCAGCTTGGACACAGGGGTGACAGATACGCAGTATTTT. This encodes CASSLDTGVTDTQYF.

The CDR3 DNA follows: TGTGCCAGCAGCTATCCGGGACAGAGTATTATTAACTATGGCTACACCTTC. It yields the protein CASSYPGQSIINYGYTF. The gene calls are TRBV5-4 and TRBJ1-2; 7 bases map to TRBD1. Germline V CDR1 and CDR2: SGHNT, YYREEE (reference sequence). Losses at the gene ends were 3 bases for V and 1 base for J; bases not matched to a gene: 12. CDR3 length equals 17 residues.

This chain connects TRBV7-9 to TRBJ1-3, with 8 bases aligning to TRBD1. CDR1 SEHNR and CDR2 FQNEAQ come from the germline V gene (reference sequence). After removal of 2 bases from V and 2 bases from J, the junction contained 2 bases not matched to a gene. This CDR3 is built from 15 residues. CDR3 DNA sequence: TGTGCCAGCAGCTTACAGGGGGCGGCTGGAAACACCATATATTTT. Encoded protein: CASSLQGAAGNTIYF.

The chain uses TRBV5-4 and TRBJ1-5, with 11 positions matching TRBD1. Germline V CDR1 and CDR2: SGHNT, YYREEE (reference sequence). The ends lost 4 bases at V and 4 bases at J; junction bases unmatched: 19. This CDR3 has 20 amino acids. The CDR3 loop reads CASSLNPGGGGQGANQPQHF. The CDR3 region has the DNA TGTGCCAGCAGCCTCAATCCAGGCGGTGGCGGACAGGGGGCGAATCAGCCCCAGCATTTT.

The CDR3 region is CASSAEGDSFAKNIQYF. CDR3 DNA: TGTGCCAGCAGTGCCGAAGGGGACAGCTTTGCCAAAAACATTCAGTACTTC. This chain links TRBV6-1 with TRBJ2-4; the match to TRBD1 covers 7 bases. The CDR3 consists of 17 residues. The V and J ends lost 4 bases and 1 base, in that order; junction bases with no gene match: 10. Germline V gene lookup returns CDR1 MNHNS and CDR2 SASEGT.

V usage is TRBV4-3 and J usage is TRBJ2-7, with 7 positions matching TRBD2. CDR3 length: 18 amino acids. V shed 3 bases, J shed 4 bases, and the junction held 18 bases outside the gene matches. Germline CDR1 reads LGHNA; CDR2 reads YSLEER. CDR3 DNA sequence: TGCGCCAGCAGCCACCGAGCGGGACCCCCGGCGGGGATATACGAGCAGTACGTC. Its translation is CASSHRAGPPAGIYEQYV.

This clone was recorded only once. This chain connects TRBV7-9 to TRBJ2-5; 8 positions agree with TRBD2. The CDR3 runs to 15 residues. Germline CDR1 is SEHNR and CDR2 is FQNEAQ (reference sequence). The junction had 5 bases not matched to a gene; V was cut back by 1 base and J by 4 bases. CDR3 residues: CASSLEAGVGETQYF. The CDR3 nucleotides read TGTGCCAGCAGCTTAGAAGCGGGAGTCGGAGAGACCCAGTACTTC.

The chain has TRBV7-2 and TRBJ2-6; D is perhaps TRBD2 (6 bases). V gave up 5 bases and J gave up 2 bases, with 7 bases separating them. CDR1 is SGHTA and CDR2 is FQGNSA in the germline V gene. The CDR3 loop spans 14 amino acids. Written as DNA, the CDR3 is TGTGCCAGCAGCCGGAGGGCTGGGGCCAACGTCCTGACTTTC. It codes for CASSRRAGANVLTF.

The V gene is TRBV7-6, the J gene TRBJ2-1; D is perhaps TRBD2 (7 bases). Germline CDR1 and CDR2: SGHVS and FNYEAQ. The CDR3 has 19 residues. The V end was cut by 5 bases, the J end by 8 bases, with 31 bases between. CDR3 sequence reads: CASSLIGEGGGPLRDEQFF. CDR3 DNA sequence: TGTGCCAGCAGCCTCATAGGCGAGGGAGGGGGGCCCTTGCGGGATGAGCAGTTCTTC.

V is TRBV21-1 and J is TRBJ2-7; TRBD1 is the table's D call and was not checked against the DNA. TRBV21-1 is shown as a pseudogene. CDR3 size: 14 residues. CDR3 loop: CASTRTGGSDEQYV. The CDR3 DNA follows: TGTGCCAGCACGAGGACAGGGGGGAGTGACGAGCAGTACGTC.

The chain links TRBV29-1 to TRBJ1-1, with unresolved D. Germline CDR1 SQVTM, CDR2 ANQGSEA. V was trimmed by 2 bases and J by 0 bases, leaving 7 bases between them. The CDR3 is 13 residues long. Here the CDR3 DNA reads TGCAGCGTTGAAACGTCGGTGAACACTGAAGCTTTCTTT. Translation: CSVETSVNTEAFF.

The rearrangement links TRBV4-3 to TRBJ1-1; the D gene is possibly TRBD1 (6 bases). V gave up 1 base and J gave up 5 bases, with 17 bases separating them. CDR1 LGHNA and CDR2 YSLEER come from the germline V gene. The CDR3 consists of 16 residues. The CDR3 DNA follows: TGCGCCAGCAGCCAAGGGTCCCGGGGGGCGTGGACTGAAGCTTTCTTT. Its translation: CASSQGSRGAWTEAFF.

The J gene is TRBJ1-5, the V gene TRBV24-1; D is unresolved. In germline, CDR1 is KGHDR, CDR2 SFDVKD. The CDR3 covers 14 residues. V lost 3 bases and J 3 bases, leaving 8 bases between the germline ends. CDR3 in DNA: TGTGCCACCAGTGATCCCCGGGACAATCAGCCCCAGCATTTT. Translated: CATSDPRDNQPQHF.

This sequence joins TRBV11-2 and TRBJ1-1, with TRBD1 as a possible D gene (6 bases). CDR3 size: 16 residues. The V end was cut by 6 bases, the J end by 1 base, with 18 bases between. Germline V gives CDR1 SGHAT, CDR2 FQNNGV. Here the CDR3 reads CASRTYRVGWNTEAFF. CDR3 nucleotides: TGTGCCAGCAGAACCTACAGGGTCGGGTGGAACACTGAAGCTTTCTTT.

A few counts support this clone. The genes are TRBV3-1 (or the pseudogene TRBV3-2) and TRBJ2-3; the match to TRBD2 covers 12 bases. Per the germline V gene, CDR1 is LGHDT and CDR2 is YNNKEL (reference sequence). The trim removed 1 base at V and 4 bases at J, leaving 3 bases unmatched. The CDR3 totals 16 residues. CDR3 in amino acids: CASSQALAGGPDTQYF. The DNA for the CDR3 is TGTGCCAGCAGCCAAGCACTAGCGGGAGGCCCAGATACGCAGTATTTT.